Each of the 31 T cell receptor beta chains below was sequenced from the same sample in a study of T cell repertoires in cytomegalovirus infection. TCRdb itself ran the reads through MiXCR, one entry per CDR3 protein. The sample includes about half a million distinct CDR3 sequences, 25% to 35% of them seen just once. These receptors have no known antigen. Specimen: cultured PBMCs, collected from culture after CMV antigen stimulation. The receptors originated from a human donor in good health (CMV status not recorded). Some clones in this sample may be carry-over from other donors' samples.

V is TRBV6-5 and J is TRBJ2-3; possibly TRBD1 for D (5 bases). V was trimmed by 2 bases and J by 3 bases, leaving 12 bases between them. The CDR3 runs to 15 residues. Germline V gives CDR1 MNHEY, CDR2 SVGAGI. This CDR3 is CASSYRQGSTDTQYF. CDR3 DNA sequence: TGTGCCAGCAGTTACCGGCAGGGCTCGACAGATACGCAGTATTTT.

This clonotype was observed a few times. The genes are TRBV7-2 and TRBJ1-4, with 7 nucleotides matching TRBD1. From germline, CDR1 is SGHTA and CDR2 FQGNSA. The CDR3 runs 15 residues. V shed 1 base, J shed 4 bases, and the junction held 3 bases outside the gene matches. Written as DNA, the CDR3 is TGTGCCAGCAGCTTAGGTCAGGGGGGTAATGAAAAACTGTTTTTT. Amino acids: CASSLGQGGNEKLFF.

This clonotype was seen only a few times. The chain has TRBV7-9 and TRBJ2-1, with 7 bases lining up with TRBD2. The length of the CDR3 is 14 residues. The ends lost 0 bases at V and 13 bases at J; junction bases unmatched: 9. The germline gives CDR1 SEHNR, CDR2 FQNEAQ (reference sequence). The CDR3 DNA follows: TGTGCCAGCAGCTTAGCGGGAGGGCTTTACCCTCAGTTCTTC. Encoded protein: CASSLAGGLYPQFF.

This chain uses TRBV6-2 or TRBV6-3 with TRBJ2-1; D might be TRBD1 (6 bases). The CDR3 runs 15 residues. Looked up from germline, CDR1 is MNHEY and CDR2 is SVGEGT. V was clipped by 10 bases and J by 4 bases, with 20 bases between them. This CDR3 reads CATNPSGTPYNEQFF. DNA of the CDR3: TGTGCCACCAACCCCTCCGGGACACCTTACAATGAGCAGTTCTTC.

This chain links TRBV6-5 with TRBJ2-1, with TRBD2 matching 12 bases. This CDR3 region has 15 residues. The ends lost 6 bases at V and 5 bases at J; junction bases unmatched: 5. Germline V CDR1 and CDR2: MNHEY, SVGAGI. The chain's CDR3 is CASSYLAGGHNEQFF. CDR3 in DNA: TGTGCCAGCAGCTACCTAGCGGGAGGGCACAATGAGCAGTTCTTC.

Only a few counts were recorded for this clonotype. The chain is built from TRBV7-9 and TRBJ2-1; 12 bases are shared with TRBD1. With V trimmed by 5 bases and J by 11 bases, 7 bases remained unmatched. The CDR3 runs to 14 residues. Looked up from germline, CDR1 is SEHNR and CDR2 is FQNEAQ (reference sequence). For the CDR3, the DNA is TGTGCCAGCAGCCCCCTCCGGGACAGGGGGCAGCAGTTCTTC. Protein sequence: CASSPLRDRGQQFF.

This chain joins TRBV10-3 and TRBJ2-7; TRBD2 is a possible D gene (6 bases). CDR1 ENHRY and CDR2 SYGVKD come from the germline V gene. Trimming left V 6 bases short and J 1 base short, with 16 bases between. CDR3 size: 15 residues. DNA for the CDR3: TGTGCCATCAGACCGGGACTTGAAGGATCCTACGAGCAGTACTTC. It encodes CAIRPGLEGSYEQYF.

In regard to this clonotype: A read error may produce the germline difference seen at one junction end. This chain uses TRBV7-2 with TRBJ2-1; 13 nucleotides match TRBD2. This CDR3 has 18 amino acids. Germline V CDR1 and CDR2: SGHTA, FQGNSA. CDR3 residues: CASSLALRTSGRSNVQFF. DNA for the CDR3: TGTGCCAGCAGCTTAGCACTGAGGACTAGCGGGAGATCTAATGTGCAGTTCTTC.

The chain uses TRBV27 and TRBJ2-7; D unresolved. The CDR3 is 14 residues long. With 6 bases removed from V and 2 bases from J, the gap between germline ends came to 14 bases. Germline V gives CDR1 MNHEY, CDR2 SMNVEV (reference sequence). CDR3 coding DNA: TGTGCCAGCAGCCGGTTGGGCAACGCCTACGAGCAGTACTTC. It yields the protein CASSRLGNAYEQYF.

This clonotype was observed a handful of times. CDR3 nucleotides: TGCGCCAGCAGCCTAATAGCGGGAGGGCCTACTAATGAGCAGTTCTTC. Amino acids: CASSLIAGGPTNEQFF. The genes are TRBV5-1 and TRBJ2-1; 11 bases fit TRBD2. CDR3 length: 16 amino acids. V shed 4 bases, J shed 7 bases, and the junction held 10 bases outside the gene matches. Germline loops: CDR1 SGHRS, CDR2 YFSETQ.

A few counts support this clonotype. The J gene is TRBJ1-1, the V gene TRBV29-1; the match to TRBD1 covers 8 bases. With 0 bases clipped from V and 0 bases from J, the junction kept 0 bases outside the gene matches. CDR1 and CDR2 (germline): SQVTM, ANQGSEA. CDR3 length equals 14 residues. The CDR3 reads CSVEEDRVNTEAFF. The CDR3 bases are TGCAGCGTTGAAGAGGACAGGGTGAACACTGAAGCTTTCTTT. Based on the CDR3 plus reference TRBV29-1 and TRBJ1-1, the full variable domain is SAVISQKPSRDICQRGTSLTIQCQVDSQVTMMFWYRQQPGQSLTLIATANQGSEATYESGFVIDKFPISRPNLTFSTLTVSNMSPEDSSIYLCSVEEDRVNTEAFFGQGTRLTVV.

This clonotype was seen only a few times. V gene TRBV29-1 combines with J gene TRBJ2-3, with TRBD1 as a possible D gene (6 bases). The CDR3 covers 12 residues. Germline CDR1 and CDR2: SQVTM and ANQGSEA. The V gene lost 5 bases and the J gene lost 5 bases, with 11 bases spanning the gap. The CDR3 protein is CSVSPGQDTQYF. The CDR3 DNA follows: TGCAGCGTTTCGCCGGGACAAGATACGCAGTATTTT.

This clonotype came up a few times. The chain combines TRBV12-3 or TRBV12-4 with TRBJ1-1; D unclear. The CDR3 spans 14 residues. V lost 7 bases, J lost 1 base, and 13 bases lay in between. DNA for the CDR3: TGTGCCAGCAATTACGACCAGCGGAACACTGAAGCTTTCTTT. Its translation: CASNYDQRNTEAFF.

The chain uses TRBV5-4 and TRBJ2-1, with D maybe TRBD2 (5 bases). V lost 4 bases and J 10 bases, leaving 15 bases between the germline ends. In germline, CDR1 is SGHNT, CDR2 YYREEE (reference sequence). This CDR3 region has 13 residues. This CDR3 reads CASSPGELGEQFF. CDR3 DNA sequence: TGTGCCAGCAGCCCCGGGGAGCTTGGCGAGCAGTTCTTC.

The chain carries TRBV6-6 and TRBJ2-7; D is unresolved. The CDR3 covers 13 residues. Germline values: CDR1 MNHNY, CDR2 SVGAGI (reference sequence). Trimming shortened V by 2 bases and J by 6 bases, and 11 bases separated the two germline ends. For the CDR3, the DNA is TGTGCCAGCAGTTACAGGGTCTTCCTCGAGCAGTACTTC. Translation: CASSYRVFLEQYF.

This clonotype was observed a single time. CDR3 region: CASSFAALNTEAFF. The DNA for the CDR3 is TGTGCCAGCAGCTTCGCGGCGTTGAACACTGAAGCTTTCTTT. The rearrangement links TRBV7-6 to TRBJ1-1; D uncertain. The germline gives CDR1 SGHVS, CDR2 FNYEAQ. This CDR3 is built from 14 residues. The ends were cut back, 3 bases at V and 0 bases at J, with 8 bases in the middle.

This clonotype has ten or more counts. In DNA form, the CDR3 reads TGTGCCAGCAGCTTAGGAACAGTACACGAGCAGTACGTC. Protein: CASSLGTVHEQYV. This chain uses TRBV7-2 with TRBJ2-7; D gene ambiguous. The germline V and J ends were trimmed by 1 base and 5 bases, with 9 bases remaining between them. This CDR3 region has 13 residues. CDR1 and CDR2 (germline): SGHTA, FQGNSA.

This clonotype appeared a few times. This chain joins TRBV7-3 and TRBJ1-1; no clear D. With 5 bases removed from V and 1 base from J, the gap between germline ends came to 11 bases. The germline V gene encodes CDR1 SGHTA and CDR2 FQGTGA. The CDR3 loop spans 14 amino acids. CDR3 DNA: TGTGCCAGCAGCCAAATGGCAGGGAACACTGAAGCTTTCTTT. It yields the protein CASSQMAGNTEAFF.

This clonotype was recorded once. The rearrangement uses TRBV3-1 and TRBJ2-1, with 11 bases that match TRBD2. This CDR3 comprises 15 residues. V trimming: 0 bases; J trimming: 8 bases; junction bases outside the gene matches: 3. The germline CDR1 and CDR2 sequences are LGHDT and YNNKEL (reference sequence). The CDR3 sequence: CASSQELAGVHEQFF. The CDR3 DNA reads TGTGCCAGCAGCCAAGAACTAGCGGGAGTGCATGAGCAGTTCTTC.

This clonotype turned up a few times. V usage is TRBV12-3 or TRBV12-4 and J usage is TRBJ1-1; TRBD1 aligns across 9 bases. The CDR3 has 16 amino acids. V shed 2 bases, J shed 1 base, and the junction held 5 bases outside the gene matches. The CDR3 protein is CASSLRDRVRNTEAFF. The DNA of the CDR3 is TGTGCCAGCAGTTTAAGGGACAGGGTGAGGAACACTGAAGCTTTCTTT.

This clonotype came up many times. The chain recombines TRBV7-6 with TRBJ2-5; tentatively, D is TRBD1 (6 bases). Germline loops: CDR1 SGHVS, CDR2 FNYEAQ. Trimming left V 4 bases short and J 5 bases short, with 11 bases between. This CDR3 spans 13 amino acids. The CDR3 here is CASSSRGGETQYF. In nucleotides, the CDR3 is TGTGCCAGCAGCTCCAGGGGCGGGGAGACCCAGTACTTC.

This clonotype has ten or more counts. The chain links TRBV7-8 to TRBJ1-1; 9 bases fit TRBD1. This CDR3 has 14 amino acids. Germline CDR1 SGHVS, CDR2 FQNEAQ. J was trimmed by 7 bases and V by 4 bases; bases with no gene match: 7. CDR3 sequence: CASSSRTGDFEAFF. CDR3 sequence (DNA): TGTGCCAGCAGCTCCCGGACAGGGGACTTTGAAGCTTTCTTT.

The sample holds a few counts of this clonotype. The CDR3 loop is CASSTPANQYGYTF. The CDR3 bases are TGTGCCAGCAGTACCCCGGCAAATCAATATGGCTACACCTTC. The chain recombines TRBV28 with TRBJ1-2; the D is unclear. The CDR3 length is 14 residues. Between the trimmed V and J ends, which lost 5 bases and 5 bases, there was a span of 15 bases. Germline-derived CDR1 and CDR2 are MDHEN and SYDVKM.

This chain's CDR3 is CASSSAGPEDQPQHF. For the CDR3, the DNA is TGTGCCAGCAGCTCCGCCGGGCCTGAGGATCAGCCCCAGCATTTT. The chain joins TRBV7-9 to TRBJ1-5; no clear D gene. CDR1 is SEHNR, CDR2 FQNEAQ, per germline (reference sequence). This CDR3 region has 15 residues. The V gene lost 4 bases and the J gene lost 5 bases, with 15 bases spanning the gap.

This chain joins TRBV27 and TRBJ1-2; maybe TRBD1 (6 bases). Germline V lookup: CDR1 MNHEY, CDR2 SMNVEV (reference sequence). V was pared by 5 bases and J by 8 bases, with 15 bases between. This CDR3 contains 13 residues. The CDR3: CASSKGVEIGYTF. As DNA, the CDR3 is TGTGCCAGCAGTAAGGGGGTAGAGATCGGCTACACCTTC.

This clonotype was counted only a few times. The chain combines TRBV11-3 with TRBJ1-2; 12 bases map to TRBD1. Germline-derived CDR1 and CDR2 are SGHNT and YENEEA. The CDR3 is made up of 18 amino acids. J was trimmed by 7 bases and V by 5 bases; bases with no gene match: 17. The DNA for the CDR3 is TGTGCCAGCAGCCCCTGGGACAGGGGGCCTGAAGGAGCGTGTGGCTACACCTTC. This encodes CASSPWDRGPEGACGYTF.

The V gene is TRBV11-2, the J gene TRBJ2-1, with 11 positions matching TRBD2. V lost 5 bases to trimming and J lost 9 bases; unmatched junction nucleotides: 6. Per germline, CDR1 SGHAT and CDR2 FQNNGV. The CDR3 covers 14 residues. In DNA form, the CDR3 reads TGTGCCAGCAGCACTAGCGGGAGAGTCGGTGAGCAGTTCTTC. Residues: CASSTSGRVGEQFF. Looking up the rest from reference TRBV11-2 and TRBJ2-1 gives the full variable domain: EAGVAQSPRYKIIEKRQSVAFWCNPISGHATLYWYQQILGQGPKLLIQFQNNGVVDDSQLPKDRFSAERLKGVDSTLKIQPAKLEDSAVYLCASSTSGRVGEQFFGPGTRLTVL.

The chain links TRBV28 to TRBJ1-1; D remains unclear. Per the germline V gene, CDR1 is MDHEN and CDR2 is SYDVKM. Trimming cost V 6 bases and J 5 bases, with 4 bases left between them. This CDR3 is 10 amino acids long. CDR3 residues: CASRETEAFF. CDR3 nucleotides: TGTGCCAGCAGGGAAACTGAAGCTTTCTTT. The entire variable domain, with the rest obtained from reference TRBV28 and TRBJ1-1, is as follows: DVKVTQSSRYLVKRTGEKVFLECVQDMDHENMFWYRQDPGLGLRLIYFSYDVKMKEKGDIPEGYSVSREKKERFSLILESASTNQTSMYLCASRETEAFFGQGTRLTVV.

This clonotype showed up just a few times. This chain links TRBV3-1 with TRBJ1-6; maybe TRBD1 (5 bases). The CDR3 consists of 14 residues. Per the germline V gene, CDR1 is LGHDT and CDR2 is YNNKEL (reference sequence). The V gene lost 4 bases and the J gene lost 10 bases, with 14 bases spanning the gap. The CDR3 spells CASSRVAGNSPLHF. The CDR3 DNA follows: TGTGCCAGCAGCCGGGTGGCAGGGAACTCACCCCTCCACTTT.

In this sample, this clonotype turned up once. V usage is TRBV5-5 and J usage is TRBJ1-1; TRBD1 aligns across 8 bases. CDR1 is SGHKS, CDR2 YYEKEE, per germline (reference sequence). The CDR3 is 17 amino acids. After removal of 4 bases from V and 7 bases from J, the junction contained 18 bases not matched to a gene. The CDR3 nucleotides are TGTGCCAGCAGCCCAATCCCAGGGGGCGCCCGTGAAGGTGAAGCTTTCTTT. It translates to CASSPIPGGAREGEAFF.

The chain employs TRBV20-1 and TRBJ1-4, with a possible D match to TRBD1 (5 bases). The CDR3 extends over 13 amino acids. Trimming shortened V by 1 base and J by 8 bases, and 11 bases separated the two germline ends. Germline CDR1 is DFQATT and CDR2 is SNEGSKA (reference sequence). The CDR3 spells CSARGEGSEKLFF. The CDR3 nucleotides read TGCAGTGCTAGAGGGGAGGGGAGCGAAAAACTGTTTTTT.